This passage covers 29 T cell receptor beta chains from one sample sequenced in a study of T cells in narcolepsy. The table came from immunoSEQ multiplex PCR; TCRdb's copy has only in-frame clones and leaves some out. The sample holds approximately 28,000 clones, 81% seen once. Sequencing was performed on memory (CD45RA-) CD4+ T cells from blood. Receptors originate from a human donor in good health.

The chain combines TRBV9 with TRBJ1-1, with a tentative D call TRBD1 (6 bases). Germline V gives CDR1 SGDLS, CDR2 YYNGEE. V gave up 4 bases and J gave up 0 bases, with 22 bases separating them. The CDR3 has 18 residues. The CDR3 DNA follows: TGTGCCAGCAGCCCCCGCAGCGAGGGGGTGGCCTTGAACACTGAAGCTTTCTTT. This gives the protein CASSPRSEGVALNTEAFF.

The chain combines TRBV11-2 with TRBJ2-7; D gene uncertain. V was cut by 0 bases and J by 1 base, with 13 bases left in between. The germline V gene has CDR1 SGHAT and CDR2 FQNNGV. The CDR3 runs 16 residues. CDR3 in amino acids: CASSLDLGDGSYEQYF. CDR3 in DNA: TGTGCCAGCAGCTTAGATCTAGGTGACGGGTCCTACGAGCAGTACTTC.

The chain combines TRBV4-2 with TRBJ2-5; 10 nucleotides line up with TRBD2. V lost 0 bases, J lost 5 bases, and 6 bases stayed unmatched. CDR3 size: 16 residues. Germline CDR1 and CDR2: LGHNA and YNFKEQ. The CDR3 reads CASSQESGGGRETQYF. The CDR3, as DNA: TGTGCCAGCAGCCAAGAAAGCGGGGGGGGCCGGGAGACCCAGTACTTC.

This clone was picked up one time. This chain links TRBV14 with TRBJ1-5; 7 nucleotides match TRBD1. Germline CDR1 and CDR2: SGHDN and FVKESK. This CDR3 is built from 17 residues. J was trimmed by 0 bases and V by 5 bases; bases with no gene match: 10. The CDR3 reads CASSSRQGEYSNQPQHF. CDR3 nucleotide sequence: TGTGCCAGCAGCTCCCGGCAGGGGGAATATAGCAATCAGCCCCAGCATTTT.

The gene calls are TRBV29-1 and TRBJ1-4; no clear D. The CDR3 length is 16 residues. Germline CDR1 SQVTM, CDR2 ANQGSEA. V lost 1 base, J lost 0 bases, and 12 bases lay in between. CDR3 loop: CSVEVGTAATNEKLFF. The CDR3 nucleotides are TGCAGCGTTGAAGTCGGAACAGCTGCAACTAATGAAAAACTGTTTTTT. The full variable domain, completed using reference TRBV29-1 and TRBJ1-4, is SAVISQKPSRDICQRGTSLTIQCQVDSQVTMMFWYRQQPGQSLTLIATANQGSEATYESGFVIDKFPISRPNLTFSTLTVSNMSPEDSSIYLCSVEVGTAATNEKLFFGSGTQLSVL.

CDR3 DNA sequence: TGTGCCAGCAGGGCACAGGGGCACGAGAACACTGAAGCTTTCTTT. Residues: CASRAQGHENTEAFF. The chain recombines TRBV6-1 with TRBJ1-1, with 7 positions matching TRBD1. With 6 bases clipped from V and 1 base from J, the junction kept 8 bases outside the gene matches. This CDR3 is 15 amino acids long. From germline, CDR1 is MNHNS and CDR2 SASEGT.

V gene TRBV7-2 combines with J gene TRBJ1-2, with D hard to call. The CDR3 contains 12 residues. CDR1 and CDR2 from the germline V gene are SGHTA and FQGNSA. The ends were cut back, 4 bases at V and 4 bases at J, with 7 bases in the middle. The CDR3 is CASSSRTYGYTF. DNA for the CDR3: TGTGCCAGCAGCTCCAGGACCTATGGCTACACCTTC.

This clone has only one observation. This chain connects TRBV4-2 to TRBJ1-1; the D gene is possibly TRBD1 (6 bases). The length of the CDR3 is 16 residues. V gave up 4 bases and J gave up 4 bases, with 19 bases separating them. In germline, CDR1 is LGHNA, CDR2 YNFKEQ. CDR3 sequence: CASSRSGAQGSTEAFF. CDR3 in DNA: TGTGCCAGCAGCCGTTCGGGGGCCCAGGGCAGCACTGAAGCTTTCTTT.

The chain joins TRBV6-1 to TRBJ2-7; D tentatively fits TRBD1 or TRBD2 (6 bases each). Trimming took off 3 bases at V and 6 bases at J, with 21 bases between the two ends. The germline gives CDR1 MNHNS, CDR2 SASEGT. The CDR3 sequence is 16 residues long. In DNA, the CDR3 is TGTGCCAGCAGTGATATCGGGGGCAGGGGCCGGTCCGAGCAGTACTTC. It encodes CASSDIGGRGRSEQYF.

This clone was seen a few times. This sequence joins TRBV10-1 and TRBJ2-2; D gene uncertain. Looked up from germline, CDR1 is WNHNN and CDR2 is SYGVQD (reference sequence). Trimming cost V 3 bases and J 1 base, with 9 bases left between them. The length of the CDR3 is 15 residues. DNA for the CDR3: TGCGCCAGCAGTGATTACGGCCTGAACACCGGGGAGCTGTTTTTT. The encoded protein is CASSDYGLNTGELFF.

As regards this clone: Other DNA sequences of this sample code for an identical CDR3. CDR3 in DNA: TGTGCCAGCAGCCACCGCGGGGGAAGCTCCTACAATGAGCAGTTCTTC. Translated: CASSHRGGSSYNEQFF. The chain is built from TRBV9 and TRBJ2-1; 7 positions agree with TRBD2. CDR3 length: 16 residues. Germline values: CDR1 SGDLS, CDR2 YYNGEE. V shed 4 bases and J 0 bases; nucleotides not matched to a gene: 7. The variable domain in full, with the rest retrieved from reference TRBV9 and TRBJ2-1, is DSGVTQTPKHLITATGQRVTLRCSPRSGDLSVYWYQQSLDQGLQFLIQYYNGEERAKGNILERFSAQQFPDLHSELNLSSLELGDSALYFCASSHRGGSSYNEQFFGPGTRLTVL.

V gene TRBV5-6 combines with J gene TRBJ2-7; 7 bases agree with TRBD1. CDR1 is SGHDT, CDR2 YYEEEE, per germline. V dropped 4 bases and J dropped 3; count of bases not matched to a gene: 4. CDR3 length: 13 residues. In DNA form, the CDR3 reads TGTGCCAGCAGCAGGGGACAGAGCTACGAGCAGTACTTC. It is translated as CASSRGQSYEQYF.

A few counts support this clone. This chain joins TRBV9 and TRBJ2-1; the D is unclear. Germline values: CDR1 SGDLS, CDR2 YYNGEE. The CDR3 consists of 15 residues. Trimming took 4 bases from V and 0 from J, leaving 11 bases between them. The CDR3, as DNA: TGTGCCAGCAGCCTGGGCTCTCTCTCCTACAATGAGCAGTTCTTC. Its protein product is CASSLGSLSYNEQFF.

The table lists this clone with a few counts. The J gene is TRBJ1-1, the V gene TRBV19, with TRBD1 matching 8 bases. The CDR3 spans 13 residues. The V segment lost 3 bases and the J segment 5 bases; nucleotides outside the gene matches: 2. Germline V gene data show CDR1 as LNHDA and CDR2 as SQIVND (reference sequence). The DNA of the CDR3 is TGTGCCAGTAGTATTCAGGGGGCTACTGAAGCTTTCTTT. As protein: CASSIQGATEAFF.

The chain combines TRBV27 with TRBJ2-3, with TRBD1 matching 11 bases. The V gene's germline CDR1 is MNHEY and CDR2 SMNVEV (reference sequence). V was clipped by 3 bases and J by 3 bases; unmatched bases: 5. The CDR3 extends over 16 amino acids. The CDR3 region has the DNA TGTGCCAGCAGTTTCTTCGGGACAGGGGGTACAGATACGCAGTATTTT. As protein: CASSFFGTGGTDTQYF.

This chain uses TRBV11-1 with TRBJ2-5, with a possible D match to TRBD1 (6 bases). The J call may be incorrect, as the DNA end agrees better with TRBJ2-7. The germline V gene encodes CDR1 SGHAT and CDR2 FQDESV (reference sequence). The CDR3 has 10 residues. The CDR3 loop is CAGQNYEQYF. In DNA, the CDR3 is TGTGCCGGACAGAACTACGAGCAGTACTTC.

The chain couples TRBV18 to TRBJ1-2; D is uncertain. Trimming removed 4 bases from V and 4 bases from J, with 4 bases in between. Germline lookup yields CDR1 KGHSH and CDR2 LQKENI. The CDR3 is made up of 11 amino acids. The CDR3 reads CASSLSYGYTF. The CDR3 DNA is TGTGCCAGCTCACTCTCCTATGGCTACACCTTC.

CDR3: CASSVGFSAEQYF. The CDR3 nucleotides are TGTGCCAGCAGCGTAGGATTTTCGGCCGAGCAGTACTTC. The V gene is TRBV9, the J gene TRBJ2-7; D remains ambiguous. There are 13 residues in the CDR3. The V gene's germline CDR1 is SGDLS and CDR2 YYNGEE. Trimming left V 0 bases short and J 6 bases short, with 10 bases between. Full variable domain (missing parts from reference TRBV9 and TRBJ2-7): DSGVTQTPKHLITATGQRVTLRCSPRSGDLSVYWYQQSLDQGLQFLIQYYNGEERAKGNILERFSAQQFPDLHSELNLSSLELGDSALYFCASSVGFSAEQYFGPGTRLTVT.

About this clone: One end of the junction does not line up with germline, which may come from a read error. The chain links TRBV7-7 to TRBJ2-2, with no clear D. CDR1 and CDR2 (germline): SSHAT, FNYEAQ (reference sequence). This CDR3 is built from 17 residues. DNA for the CDR3: TGTGCTAGCAGCCCGGATCTAACAAGGACGAACACCGGGGAGCTGTTTTTT. This gives the protein CASSPDLTRTNTGELFF.

In its sample, this clone was seen a few times. The chain carries TRBV30 and TRBJ2-1; no clear D gene. Germline V CDR1 and CDR2: GTSNPN, SVGIG (reference sequence). The V end was cut by 5 bases, the J end by 5 bases, with 10 bases between. The CDR3 covers 12 residues. CDR3 sequence: CAWDEADNEQFF. The CDR3, as DNA: TGTGCCTGGGACGAGGCCGACAATGAGCAGTTCTTC. Drawing the rest from reference TRBV30 and TRBJ2-1, the complete variable domain is SQTIHQWPATLVQPVGSPLSLECTVEGTSNPNLYWYRQAAGRGLQLLFYSVGIGQISSEVPQNLSASRPQDRQFILSSKKLLLSDSGFYLCAWDEADNEQFFGPGTRLTVL.

For this clone: The junction departs from germline at one end; a sequencing error may be responsible. This chain joins TRBV7-7 and TRBJ2-2, with 12 bases aligning to TRBD2. The CDR3 sequence is 18 residues long. Looked up from germline, CDR1 is SSHAT and CDR2 is FNYEAQ (reference sequence). DNA for the CDR3: TGTGCTAGCAGCTTAATGCCCCCTAGCGGGGGGGCCTCCGGGGAGCTGTTTTTT. Amino acid sequence: CASSLMPPSGGASGELFF.

The sample holds a few counts of this clone. The CDR3 is CASSGTSGSAGELFF. The DNA for the CDR3 is TGCGCCAGCAGCGGGACTAGCGGGAGCGCTGGGGAGCTGTTTTTT. This rearrangement joins TRBV10-1 to TRBJ2-2; the match to TRBD2 covers 14 bases. This CDR3 is built from 15 residues. Germline CDR1 is WNHNN and CDR2 is SYGVQD (reference sequence). With 6 bases clipped from V and 8 bases from J, the junction kept 5 bases outside the gene matches.

This clone came up once. V and J are TRBV9 and TRBJ2-5; D call uncertain. Germline-derived CDR1 and CDR2 are SGDLS and YYNGEE. This CDR3 is built from 11 residues. V gave up 0 bases and J gave up 4 bases, with 1 base separating them. The CDR3 reads CASSVVETQYF. CDR3 DNA sequence: TGTGCCAGCAGCGTAGTAGAGACCCAGTACTTC.

The rearrangement joins TRBV27 to TRBJ1-5, with a weak D call TRBD1 (6 bases). The CDR3 totals 16 residues. The germline gives CDR1 MNHEY, CDR2 SMNVEV (reference sequence). V shed 3 bases and J shed 7 bases, with 19 bases lying between them. Here the CDR3 reads CASSFAGPGVRQPQHF. In nucleotides, the CDR3 is TGTGCCAGCAGTTTTGCCGGCCCAGGGGTGAGGCAGCCCCAGCATTTT.

The gene calls are TRBV18 and TRBJ2-1; TRBD1 matches at 7 bases. CDR3 length: 14 amino acids. V shed 3 bases and J 6 bases; nucleotides not matched to a gene: 5. Germline CDR1 KGHSH, CDR2 LQKENI. CDR3: CASSPTGNLNEQFF. The CDR3 nucleotides read TGTGCCAGCTCACCGACAGGGAATCTCAATGAGCAGTTCTTC.

The rearrangement joins TRBV6-1 to TRBJ2-5; 9 nucleotides match TRBD1. The J call may be faulty, since TRBJ2-7 better matches the DNA end. Germline loops: CDR1 MNHNS, CDR2 SASEGT. This CDR3 comprises 16 residues. CDR3 in DNA: TGTGCCAGCAGTGAGCCGACAGGGGGGAGCTCCTACGAGCAGTACTTC. It specifies CASSEPTGGSSYEQYF.

This clone has only one observation. The chain joins TRBV5-6 to TRBJ2-5; D tentatively reads TRBD1 or TRBD2 (5 bases each). Trimming left V 4 bases short and J 4 bases short, with 14 bases between. CDR3 size: 14 residues. CDR1 and CDR2 from the germline V gene are SGHDT and YYEEEE. The CDR3 DNA follows: TGTGCCAGCAGCCAATCGGGACCGGGAGAGACCCAGTACTTC. Its translation is CASSQSGPGETQYF.

J is TRBJ2-7 and V is TRBV30; the D call may be TRBD1 or TRBD2 (5 bases each). Per the germline V gene, CDR1 is GTSNPN and CDR2 is SVGIG (reference sequence). V was cut by 8 bases and J by 4 bases, with 18 bases left in between. The CDR3 has 13 residues. The CDR3 loop reads CAGTVGSGYEQYF. The CDR3 DNA reads as TGTGCCGGGACGGTGGGTTCTGGTTACGAGCAGTACTTC. Full variable domain (outside the CDR3, taken from reference TRBV30 and TRBJ2-7): SQTIHQWPATLVQPVGSPLSLECTVEGTSNPNLYWYRQAAGRGLQLLFYSVGIGQISSEVPQNLSASRPQDRQFILSSKKLLLSDSGFYLCAGTVGSGYEQYFGPGTRLTVT.

The rearrangement joins TRBV27 to TRBJ1-5; the D is unclear. Trimming pared 5 bases from V and 0 bases from J, leaving 11 bases between. The CDR3 extends over 15 amino acids. Germline V gives CDR1 MNHEY, CDR2 SMNVEV (reference sequence). CDR3 amino acids: CASSPAGYSNQPQHF. The CDR3 coding sequence is TGTGCCAGCAGTCCCGCGGGGTATAGCAATCAGCCCCAGCATTTT.